This TCR beta chain was sequenced for a study of cytomegalovirus exposure and HLA in healthy donors. The CDR3 totals 16 residues. Trimming removed 2 bases from V and 2 bases from J, with 14 bases in between. CDR1 and CDR2 (germline): MNHNS, SASEGT. In regard to this clone: The antigen is unknown.

PCR involved 60 Vbeta and 13 Jbeta primers. Only in-frame clones appear in the TCRdb table, and some are missing; sequencing was by immunoSEQ multiplex PCR. In the table there are 100,000 to 150,000 clones, roughly a tenth of which are singletons. Study outcomes and limitations: Because they were indistinguishable, some V segments, including TRBV6-2 and TRBV6-3, were excluded. It was taken for granted in presence/absence analyses that sequencing depth across donors was roughly uniform. Productive status was seen about 90% or about 30% of the time for most TCR beta V segments in an earlier analysis.

These donors counted as nominally healthy when sampled, but unrecorded immune exposures were likely. The rearrangement uses TRBV6-1 and TRBJ2-3; perhaps TRBD2 as D (5 bases). The clonotype comes from a woman aged 18-29 years in good health and CMV-seropositive. The material sequenced was PBMCs. The CDR3 region has the DNA TGTGCCAGCAGTGAAAAAATGGAAGCGGTCACAGATACGCAGTATTTT. Translating it yields CASSEKMEAVTDTQYF.